A single TCR beta chain is shown here with its context. The antigen remains unidentified. RNA transcripts provided the source from which TCR beta CDR3 regions were amplified. The TCR CDR3 was amplified in a first-round RT-PCR using the HTBI primer set. MiXCR was run by TCRdb on the multiplex PCR reads, yielding one entry per CDR3 protein. Of fewer than 650,000 distinct CDR3 sequences listed, 12% to 15% are singletons. This specimen belongs to a study of T cells in Graves' hyperthyroidism and ophthalmopathy. Study-level points and caveats: Expanded thyroid clonotypes (above 0.001) were mostly also found in blood.

CDR3 length equals 13 residues. V was clipped by 3 bases and J by 6 bases, with 6 bases between them. CDR1 and CDR2 from the germline V gene are MNHEY and SVGEGT. Together with thyroid ultrasound, orbital computed tomography, serum thyroxine and TRAb, clinical symptoms were used for diagnoses. The TCR was taken from a young woman with Graves' ophthalmopathy. This chain links TRBV6-2 or TRBV6-3 with TRBJ1-6, with D unresolved. The specimen sequenced was blood. The CDR3 DNA sequence: TGTGCCAGCAGTTATATGAGTAATTCACCCCTCCACTTT. As protein: CASSYMSNSPLHF.